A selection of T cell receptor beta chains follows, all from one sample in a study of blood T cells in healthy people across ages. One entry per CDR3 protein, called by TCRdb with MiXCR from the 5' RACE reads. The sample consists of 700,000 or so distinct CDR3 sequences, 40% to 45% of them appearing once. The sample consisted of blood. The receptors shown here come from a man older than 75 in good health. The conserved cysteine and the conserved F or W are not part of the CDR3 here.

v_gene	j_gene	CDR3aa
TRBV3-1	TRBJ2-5	ASSQTRLRTQY
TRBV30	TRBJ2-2	AWNALGGAGELF
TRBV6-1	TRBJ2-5	ASSHQITGETQY
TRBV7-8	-	ASGQGSNEQY
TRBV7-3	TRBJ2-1	ASSVSRRDNEQF
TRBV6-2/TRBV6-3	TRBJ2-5	ASLQFPGPLSTYNEQY
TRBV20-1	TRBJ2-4	SARDLAKVGAKNIQY
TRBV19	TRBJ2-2	ASSIVGMGSNTGELF
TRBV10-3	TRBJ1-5	ATRAGVESNQPQH
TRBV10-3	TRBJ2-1	AITPDLYHNEQF
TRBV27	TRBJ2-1	ASSPQTSGKYNEQF
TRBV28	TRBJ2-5	ATDSTSNEQY
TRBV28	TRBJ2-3	ASSIQDYTDTQY
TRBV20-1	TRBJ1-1	SASPLITLTEAF
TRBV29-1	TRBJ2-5	SVERADYNEQY
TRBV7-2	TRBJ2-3	ASRSLANTQY
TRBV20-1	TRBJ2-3	SAYDSGQIAGDTQY
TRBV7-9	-	ASSQESSYNEQY
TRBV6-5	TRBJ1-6	ASSYERTVGPPLH
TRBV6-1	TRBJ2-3	ASSENSGGIGETQY
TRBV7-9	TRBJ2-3	ASSSVQAGGLDTQY
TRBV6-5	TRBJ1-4	ASSYSNRVWVVREKLF
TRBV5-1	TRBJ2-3	ASSPGQPLDTQY
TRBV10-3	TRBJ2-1	AIGTSGGREQF
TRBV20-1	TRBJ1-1	SPPGQGNTEAF
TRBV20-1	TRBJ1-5	SAREGGRSNQPQH
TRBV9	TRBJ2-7	ASSVTTGTTTEQY
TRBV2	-	ARSGVLNEQY
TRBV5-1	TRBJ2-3	ASRIDGGEYTQY
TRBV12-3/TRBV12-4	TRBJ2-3	ASSFPAGGLYLTQY
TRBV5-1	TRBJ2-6	ASSLVSVLSGANVLT
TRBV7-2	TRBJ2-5	ASSLASSRETQY
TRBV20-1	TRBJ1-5	SAGEILSNQPQH
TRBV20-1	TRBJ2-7	SARNFVGVSYEQY
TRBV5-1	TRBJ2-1	ASSLDRGRVEQF
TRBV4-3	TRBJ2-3	ASSQDPRSYTDTQY
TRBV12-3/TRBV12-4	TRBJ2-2	ASSRGGAGYTGELF
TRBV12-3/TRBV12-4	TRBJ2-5	ASSRRQGWQETQY
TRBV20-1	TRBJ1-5	SARGTGNNQPQH
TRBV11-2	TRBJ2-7	ASSSHPAGGINPYEQY
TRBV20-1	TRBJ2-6	SSPSRTGRGGANVLT
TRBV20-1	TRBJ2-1	SASTGLAFSNEQF
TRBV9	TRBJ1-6	ASSPGGAVFNSPLH
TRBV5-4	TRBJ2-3	ASSGRAGARTSTDTQY
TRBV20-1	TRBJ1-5	SAREGGAQPQH
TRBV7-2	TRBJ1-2	ASSLEGTGYYGYT
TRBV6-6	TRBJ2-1	ASRPDRSSYNEQF
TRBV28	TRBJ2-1	ASSLRSLSTRRGQF
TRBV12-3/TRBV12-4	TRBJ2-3	ASRYGVTDTQY
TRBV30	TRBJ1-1	AWSVEQGMNTEAF
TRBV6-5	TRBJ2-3	ASSQQGAGTDTQY
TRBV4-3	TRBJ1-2	ASSQARDRNYGYT
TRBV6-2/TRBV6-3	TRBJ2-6	ASSDGLSGANVLT
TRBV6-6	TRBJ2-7	ASSPGQGVNEQY